This entry lists 15 T cell receptor beta chains sequenced from one sample in a study of T cell responses to AZD1222 COVID-19 vaccine. Profiled with immunoSEQ multiplex PCR; TCRdb holds only in-frame clones, not every one. This sample has about 97,000 clones, with about 88% found just once. Sample: peripheral blood, taken on day 0 of AZD1222 vaccination. All receptors derive from an adult in good health.

This chain joins TRBV12-5 and TRBJ2-1; TRBD1 might be the D (5 bases). The V end lost 8 bases, the J end lost 4 bases, and 15 bases lay between the germline ends. The CDR3 contains 14 residues. The V gene's germline CDR1 is LGHNT and CDR2 FRNRAP. The CDR3 sequence: CASTEDRSYNEQFF. DNA of the CDR3: TGTGCTAGTACAGAAGACAGATCATACAATGAGCAGTTCTTC.

This clone was found once. V usage is TRBV18 and J usage is TRBJ1-3, with 8 bases matching TRBD1. Germline loops: CDR1 KGHSH, CDR2 LQKENI. This CDR3 contains 16 residues. Losses at the gene ends were 4 bases for V and 0 bases for J; bases not matched to a gene: 5. CDR3 amino acids: CASSRGQGNSGNTIYF. The CDR3, as DNA: TGTGCCAGCTCACGCGGACAGGGAAACTCTGGAAACACCATATATTTT. Together with reference TRBV18 and TRBJ1-3, the CDR3 gives the full variable domain: NAGVMQNPRHLVRRRGQEARLRCSPMKGHSHVYWYRQLPEEGLKFMVYLQKENIIDESGMPKERFSAEFPKEGPSILRIQQVVRGDSAAYFCASSRGQGNSGNTIYFGEGSWLTVV.

The genes are TRBV12-5 and TRBJ2-2; D ambiguous. With 0 bases removed from V and 6 bases from J, the gap between germline ends came to 5 bases. The germline gives CDR1 LGHNT, CDR2 FRNRAP. The CDR3 has 13 amino acids. The CDR3 coding sequence is TGTGCTAGTGGTTTGGTACAATCCGGGGAGCTGTTTTTT. This translates into CASGLVQSGELFF. Looking up the rest from reference TRBV12-5 and TRBJ2-2 gives the full variable domain: DARVTQTPRHKVTEMGQEVTMRCQPILGHNTVFWYRQTMMQGLELLAYFRNRAPLDDSGMPKDRFSAEMPDATLATLKIQPSEPRDSAVYFCASGLVQSGELFFGEGSRLTVL.

The V and J genes are TRBV5-6 and TRBJ1-1; D possibly corresponds to TRBD1 (5 bases). The CDR3 consists of 16 residues. Trimming took off 2 bases at V and 5 bases at J, with 19 bases between the two ends. The germline V gene encodes CDR1 SGHDT and CDR2 YYEEEE. The DNA for the CDR3 is TGTGCCAGCAGCTTTTGGCTTCCGGGGCCGGGGACTGAAGCTTTCTTT. The encoded protein is CASSFWLPGPGTEAFF. The full variable domain, with the rest looked up from reference TRBV5-6 and TRBJ1-1, is DAGVTQSPTHLIKTRGQQVTLRCSPKSGHDTVSWYQQALGQGPQFIFQYYEEEERQRGNFPDRFSGHQFPNYSSELNVNALLLGDSALYLCASSFWLPGPGTEAFFGQGTRLTVV.

This clone was observed a few times. The chain carries TRBV6-2 or TRBV6-3 and TRBJ2-3; a possible D gene is TRBD2 (6 bases). This CDR3 spans 15 amino acids. V lost 2 bases and J lost 0, with 9 bases in between. CDR1 MNHEY and CDR2 SVGEGT come from the germline V gene. CDR3 sequence reads: CASSYTGTSTDTQYF. For the CDR3, the DNA is TGTGCCAGCAGTTACACCGGGACTAGCACAGATACGCAGTATTTT.

The V call is TRBV12-3 or TRBV12-4, the J call TRBJ1-2, with 7 bases that match TRBD1. This CDR3 spans 13 amino acids. V lost 3 bases, J lost 8 bases, and 6 bases stayed unmatched. The CDR3 here is CASSFEGAQGYTF. In DNA form, the CDR3 reads TGTGCCAGCAGTTTCGAGGGGGCGCAGGGCTACACCTTC.

Only a few counts were recorded for this clone. The rearrangement uses TRBV19 and TRBJ1-5, with TRBD1 identical over 7 bases. CDR1 is LNHDA, CDR2 SQIVND, per germline (reference sequence). The junction had 5 bases not matched to a gene; V was cut back by 5 bases and J by 4 bases. This CDR3 spans 14 amino acids. This CDR3 reads CASSGQVINQPQHF. The DNA for the CDR3 is TGTGCCAGTAGTGGACAGGTCATTAATCAGCCCCAGCATTTT.

V and J are TRBV11-2 and TRBJ1-1; D is possibly TRBD1 (5 bases). The CDR3 loop spans 13 amino acids. Germline CDR1 is SGHAT and CDR2 is FQNNGV. The V end was cut by 0 bases, the J end by 7 bases, with 9 bases between. CDR3 nucleotides: TGTGCCAGCAGCTTAGAGGGGACGAGTGAAGCTTTCTTT. It is translated as CASSLEGTSEAFF.

The chain combines TRBV21-1 with TRBJ2-7. TRBV21-1 counts as a pseudogene. The CDR3 sequence is 11 residues long. The CDR3 nucleotides read TGTGCCAGGGGGAACTCCTACGAGCAGTACTTC. It codes for CARGNSYEQYF.

This chain connects TRBV6-2 or TRBV6-3 to TRBJ1-4; D ambiguous. Germline CDR1 and CDR2: MNHEY and SVGEGT. V lost 1 base and J 1 base, leaving 7 bases between the germline ends. The CDR3 sequence is 15 residues long. The CDR3 bases are TGTGCCAGCAGTTACTTCGAGGGAACTAATGAAAAACTGTTTTTT. Translation: CASSYFEGTNEKLFF.

The rearrangement joins TRBV9 to TRBJ1-6; tentative D call: TRBD1 (6 bases). CDR3 length equals 16 residues. The V end lost 3 bases, the J end lost 6 bases, and 16 bases lay between the germline ends. Germline V gene lookup returns CDR1 SGDLS and CDR2 YYNGEE. CDR3 sequence reads: CASSAPQGAANSPLHF. CDR3 nucleotides: TGTGCCAGCAGCGCACCACAGGGCGCTGCTAATTCACCCCTCCACTTT.

The chain is built from TRBV18 and TRBJ1-4, with D perhaps matching TRBD1 (6 bases). Germline V gene data show CDR1 as KGHSH and CDR2 as LQKENI. Trimming removed 1 base from V and 6 bases from J, with 12 bases in between. The CDR3 is 15 amino acids. CDR3 bases: TGTGCCAGCTCACCACTTACAGGGTCGGATGAAAAACTGTTTTTT. This gives the protein CASSPLTGSDEKLFF.

This chain uses TRBV11-3 with TRBJ2-1; D is ambiguous. Germline V gene lookup returns CDR1 SGHNT and CDR2 YENEEA. The CDR3 has 15 amino acids. The V gene lost 1 base and the J gene lost 2 bases, with 9 bases spanning the gap. This chain's CDR3 is CASSLGSATYNEQFF. The CDR3 bases are TGTGCCAGCAGCTTAGGATCGGCAACCTACAATGAGCAGTTCTTC.

This sequence joins TRBV28 and TRBJ1-5, with D perhaps TRBD1 (5 bases). The CDR3 has 14 residues. V lost 2 bases, J lost 7 bases, and 12 bases lay in between. Germline-derived CDR1 and CDR2 are MDHEN and SYDVKM. The CDR3 DNA reads TGTGCCAGCAGTTTAGGGGGAGGGCGGCAGCCCCAGCATTTT. This gives the protein CASSLGGGRQPQHF.

The chain is built from TRBV9 and TRBJ2-1, with D unresolved. Germline assignment: CDR1 SGDLS and CDR2 YYNGEE. V was shortened by 2 bases and J by 3 bases, with 9 bases between the two germline ends. This CDR3 is 14 amino acids long. The CDR3 region is CASSVGPDYNEQFF. The CDR3 DNA reads TGTGCCAGCAGCGTGGGCCCCGACTACAATGAGCAGTTCTTC.